Each of the 3 T cell receptor beta chains below was sequenced from the same sample in a study of blood T cells in healthy people across ages. A second PCR, run for about 7 to 12 cycles, used a sample-barcoded 5' primer plus a J-beta primer mix. Using its own MiXCR run on the 5' RACE reads, TCRdb lists one record per CDR3 protein. The table lists 1.6 million or so distinct CDR3 sequences, roughly 30% of them singletons. The source material was blood. These receptors all come from a woman aged 25 to 39 in good health.

V and J are TRBV2 and TRBJ1-5; 8 nucleotides agree with TRBD1. The CDR3 is made up of 14 amino acids. Looked up from germline, CDR1 is SNHLY and CDR2 is FYNNEI. The J segment lost 6 bases and the V segment lost 6 bases, leaving 7 bases of the junction unmatched. The chain's CDR3 is CASSWTGPGQPQHF. The CDR3 bases are TGTGCCAGCAGCTGGACAGGGCCCGGTCAGCCCCAGCATTTT.

The chain recombines TRBV18 with TRBJ1-1; D is possibly TRBD1 (6 bases). Germline V lookup: CDR1 KGHSH, CDR2 LQKENI. Trimming took off 5 bases at V and 5 bases at J, with 21 bases between the two ends. The CDR3 totals 16 residues. The CDR3 region has the DNA TGTGCCAGCTCATTCTCAGATCGGGGGGGCCGGACTGAAGCTTTCTTT. This sequence encodes CASSFSDRGGRTEAFF.

The J gene is TRBJ1-1, the V gene TRBV20-1, with a tentative D call TRBD1 (5 bases). The CDR3 has 16 residues. The V gene's germline CDR1 is DFQATT and CDR2 SNEGSKA (reference sequence). The V gene lost 0 bases and the J gene lost 5 bases, with 19 bases spanning the gap. The CDR3 region is CSARDDTGQGRTEAFF. In DNA, the CDR3 is TGCAGTGCTAGAGATGATACCGGCCAGGGAAGGACTGAAGCTTTCTTT.